A single sample gave rise to the 17 T cell receptor beta chains below, sequenced in a study of early T cells in non-severe SARS-CoV-2 infection. MiXCR, run by TCRdb on the 5' RACE reads, gives a single entry per CDR3 protein. Of around 92,000 distinct CDR3 sequences listed, about 11% are singletons. Sequencing was performed on whole blood. Source of these receptors: an adult who was a healthcare worker with PCR-confirmed SARS-CoV-2 infection or an uninfected control (not recorded which).

V and J are TRBV20-1 and TRBJ2-1; 7 bases match TRBD1. CDR1 and CDR2 from the germline V gene are DFQATT and SNEGSKA (reference sequence). The V and J ends lost 4 bases and 9 bases, in that order; junction bases with no gene match: 6. This CDR3 region has 12 residues. CDR3 DNA: TGCAGTGCTACTAACAGGGGCGGTGAGCAGTTCTTC. Translating it yields CSATNRGGEQFF.

V usage is TRBV18 and J usage is TRBJ2-7; TRBD1 matches at 9 bases. V was clipped by 5 bases and J by 5 bases; unmatched bases: 7. Germline assignment: CDR1 KGHSH and CDR2 LQKENI. This CDR3 contains 14 residues. CDR3 coding DNA: TGTGCCAGCTCATCGGACAGGGGTGTCCACGAGCAGTACTTC. The encoded protein is CASSSDRGVHEQYF.

This clonotype has ten or more counts. This sequence joins TRBV29-1 and TRBJ2-7, with D possibly matching TRBD1 (6 bases). Per the germline V gene, CDR1 is SQVTM and CDR2 is ANQGSEA. V was trimmed by 2 bases and J by 5 bases, leaving 10 bases between them. CDR3 size: 12 residues. CDR3 sequence (DNA): TGCAGCGTTGAACAGGGGAAAGACGAGCAGTACTTC. Its protein is CSVEQGKDEQYF.

This clonotype has a count of ten or more. The rearrangement joins TRBV7-9 to TRBJ1-4; D perhaps matches TRBD1 (6 bases). Germline loops: CDR1 SEHNR, CDR2 FQNEAQ (reference sequence). The CDR3 sequence is 15 residues long. Trimming removed 5 bases at V and 5 bases at J, with 15 bases between. CDR3 sequence reads: CASSHWDIRNEKLFF. The CDR3, as DNA: TGTGCCAGCAGCCACTGGGACATTCGGAATGAAAAACTGTTTTTT.

This clonotype was observed at least ten times. The rearrangement joins TRBV12-3 or TRBV12-4 to TRBJ1-2; the D gene is possibly TRBD1 (6 bases). The CDR3 is 15 residues long. V was shortened by 2 bases and J by 1 base, with 11 bases between the two germline ends. CDR3 region: CASSLWGALNYGYTF. The CDR3 bases are TGTGCCAGCAGTTTATGGGGGGCCCTTAACTATGGCTACACCTTC.

This clonotype was recorded at least ten times. The chain combines TRBV27 with TRBJ2-1; D might be TRBD1 (5 bases). CDR3 length: 16 amino acids. The germline V gene encodes CDR1 MNHEY and CDR2 SMNVEV (reference sequence). V lost 5 bases and J 6 bases, leaving 20 bases between the germline ends. The CDR3 protein is CASSPWYRRNRNEQFF. As DNA, the CDR3 is TGTGCCAGCAGTCCATGGTACAGGCGTAATCGCAATGAGCAGTTCTTC.

This clonotype appeared many times. CDR3 amino acids: CSAGERGTDTQYF. The CDR3 coding sequence is TGCAGTGCTGGCGAGAGGGGAACAGATACGCAGTATTTT. V is TRBV20-1 and J is TRBJ2-3; possibly TRBD1 or TRBD2 for D (5 bases each). CDR1 is DFQATT, CDR2 SNEGSKA, per germline (reference sequence). The CDR3 runs 13 residues. V lost 5 bases, J lost 3 bases, and 12 bases lay in between.

This clonotype was counted a few times. V usage is TRBV2 and J usage is TRBJ2-1; D could derive from TRBD1 or TRBD2 (6 bases each). Germline lookup yields CDR1 SNHLY and CDR2 FYNNEI. The length of the CDR3 is 13 residues. Trimming took 6 bases from V and 8 from J, leaving 14 bases between them. The CDR3, as DNA: TGTGCCAGCAGCCAGAGGGGGGACCATGAGCAGTTCTTC. Its protein product is CASSQRGDHEQFF.

In its sample, this clonotype was seen many times. The chain uses TRBV6-5 and TRBJ2-3; TRBD1 matches 7 bases. CDR1 and CDR2 from the germline V gene are MNHEY and SVGAGI. The junction had 5 bases not matched to a gene; V was cut back by 3 bases and J by 5 bases. This CDR3 is 14 amino acids long. CDR3 sequence (DNA): TGTGCCAGCAGTTATGACAGGGTGAGAGATACGCAGTATTTT. Amino acid sequence: CASSYDRVRDTQYF.

A few counts support this clonotype. The genes are TRBV7-8 and TRBJ2-3; 7 nucleotides agree with TRBD1. Germline trimming cut 3 bases from V and 4 bases from J; bases unmatched to any gene: 13. This CDR3 has 17 residues. Looked up from germline, CDR1 is SGHVS and CDR2 is FQNEAQ. The CDR3 here is CASSFRGVRDRPDTQYF. CDR3 nucleotides: TGTGCCAGCAGCTTTAGGGGCGTGAGGGACAGACCAGATACGCAGTATTTT.

This CDR3 reads CASSPWTGGASYTF. The DNA of the CDR3 is TGCGCCAGCAGCCCCTGGACAGGGGGCGCTTCCTACACCTTC. The V call is TRBV4-1, the J call TRBJ1-2; 11 bases line up with TRBD1. This CDR3 has 14 amino acids. CDR1 MGHRA and CDR2 YSYEKL come from the germline V gene. Trimming removed 4 bases from V and 10 bases from J; junction bases left unmatched: 8.

This clonotype came up a few times. The chain carries TRBV6-5 and TRBJ2-3, with no clear D. Germline V CDR1 and CDR2: MNHEY, SVGAGI. CDR3 length: 11 amino acids. Deletions cut 10 bases from V and 9 bases from J, with 14 bases between. In DNA form, the CDR3 reads TGTGCCACCTTAGATTTGGTGACGCAGTATTTT. This translates into CATLDLVTQYF.

CDR3 loop: CASRTDLNTEAFF. The CDR3 DNA follows: TGTGCCAGTAGAACAGATTTGAACACTGAAGCTTTCTTT. V and J are TRBV6-6 and TRBJ1-1; D uncertain. Trimming cost V 9 bases and J 0 bases, with 11 bases left between them. The CDR3 is 13 residues long. The germline V gene encodes CDR1 MNHNY and CDR2 SVGAGI (reference sequence).

This clonotype was observed at least ten times. The chain uses TRBV4-1 and TRBJ1-6; no firm D call. V was clipped by 1 base and J by 1 base, with 20 bases between them. The CDR3 extends over 20 amino acids. Germline CDR1 and CDR2: MGHRA and YSYEKL. The CDR3 spells CASSQVVVLGIVSYNSPLHF. The CDR3 region has the DNA TGCGCCAGCAGCCAAGTCGTAGTTCTGGGGATCGTTTCCTATAATTCACCCCTCCACTTT.

J is TRBJ2-1 and V is TRBV5-1; no firm D call. This CDR3 spans 11 amino acids. V lost 4 bases to trimming and J lost 15 bases, with 14 bases between them. Looked up from germline, CDR1 is SGHRS and CDR2 is YFSETQ. The CDR3 sequence: CASSPPGPLFF. The CDR3 DNA sequence: TGCGCCAGCAGCCCCCCCGGACCGCTGTTCTTC.

This rearrangement joins TRBV11-2 to TRBJ2-3; unclear D gene. The CDR3 covers 15 residues. Deletions cut 3 bases from V and 1 base from J, with 11 bases between. Germline CDR1 reads SGHAT; CDR2 reads FQNNGV. CDR3 DNA: TGTGCCAGCAGCTTTTCGCCCAAGGGCACAGATACGCAGTATTTT. Amino acids: CASSFSPKGTDTQYF. The whole variable domain, filled in from reference TRBV11-2 and TRBJ2-3, reads EAGVAQSPRYKIIEKRQSVAFWCNPISGHATLYWYQQILGQGPKLLIQFQNNGVVDDSQLPKDRFSAERLKGVDSTLKIQPAKLEDSAVYLCASSFSPKGTDTQYFGPGTRLTVL.

Many counts were recorded for this clonotype. This sequence joins TRBV7-2 and TRBJ2-5, with D hard to call. CDR3 length: 14 amino acids. The germline V gene has CDR1 SGHTA and CDR2 FQGNSA. The V end lost 1 base, the J end lost 1 base, and 7 bases lay between the germline ends. CDR3 amino acids: CASSLVVSQETQYF. In nucleotides, the CDR3 is TGTGCCAGCAGCTTAGTCGTCTCCCAAGAGACCCAGTACTTC.